Listed here are 21 T cell receptor beta chains from one sample, sequenced in a study of T cell responses to AZD1222 COVID-19 vaccine. Repertoires were generated with immunoSEQ multiplex PCR, while TCRdb's copy carries only in-frame clones and drops some. The sample has about 150,000 clones, about 87% seen once. This sample comprised peripheral blood, obtained on day 0 of AZD1222 vaccination. The receptors derive from an adult in good health.

V is TRBV3-1 (or the pseudogene TRBV3-2) and J is TRBJ1-2; 7 positions agree with TRBD1. The CDR3 has 15 residues. The V segment lost 1 base and the J segment 5 bases; nucleotides outside the gene matches: 7. The V gene's germline CDR1 is LGHDT and CDR2 YNNKEL (reference sequence). The CDR3 loop is CASSQGHRGSYGYTF. CDR3 DNA: TGTGCCAGCAGCCAAGGGCACAGGGGTTCATATGGCTACACCTTC.

The chain couples TRBV27 to TRBJ2-1, with TRBD2 matching 7 bases. The ends lost 8 bases at V and 5 bases at J; junction bases unmatched: 6. CDR1 and CDR2 from the germline V gene are MNHEY and SMNVEV (reference sequence). The CDR3 loop spans 13 amino acids. CDR3 residues: CASRGVSNNEQFF. The DNA for the CDR3 is TGTGCCAGCCGGGGGGTATCCAACAATGAGCAGTTCTTC.

This chain uses TRBV19 with TRBJ1-2; 7 bases are a match to TRBD1. From germline, CDR1 is LNHDA and CDR2 SQIVND (reference sequence). With V trimmed by 7 bases and J by 8 bases, 16 bases remained unmatched. The CDR3 totals 15 residues. CDR3 loop: CASTPPGGILGGYTF. CDR3 bases: TGTGCCAGTACCCCGCCAGGGGGGATCCTCGGGGGCTACACCTTC.

The chain couples TRBV10-3 to TRBJ1-4; D is uncertain. The V gene lost 0 bases and the J gene lost 4 bases, with 15 bases spanning the gap. CDR1 and CDR2 from the germline V gene are ENHRY and SYGVKD. The CDR3 has 17 amino acids. The CDR3 here is CAISESTPSGINEKLFF. The CDR3 DNA reads as TGTGCCATCAGTGAGTCTACACCCTCCGGTATTAATGAAAAACTGTTTTTT.

The chain uses TRBV7-2 and TRBJ2-5, with D perhaps TRBD1 (6 bases). Trimming cost V 4 bases and J 0 bases, with 24 bases left between them. CDR1 and CDR2 (germline): SGHTA, FQGNSA. This CDR3 has 19 amino acids. The DNA of the CDR3 is TGTGCCAGCAGCTCCCGGGACATAAGGGTGGGGGTGTACCAAGAGACCCAGTACTTC. It encodes CASSSRDIRVGVYQETQYF.

The chain combines TRBV24-1 with TRBJ2-3; 11 positions agree with TRBD2. Per germline, CDR1 KGHDR and CDR2 SFDVKD. This CDR3 spans 18 amino acids. Trimming removed 6 bases from V and 3 bases from J; junction bases left unmatched: 13. The CDR3 nucleotides read TGTGCCACCAGTCTTAGCGGGGGGGCCAGGGCCCGGACAGATACGCAGTATTTT. It specifies CATSLSGGARARTDTQYF.

The genes are TRBV7-8 and TRBJ2-3; D not resolved. There are 11 residues in the CDR3. V was clipped by 5 bases and J by 6 bases, with 6 bases between them. The germline CDR1 and CDR2 sequences are SGHVS and FQNEAQ. The CDR3 region has the DNA TGTGCCAGCAGCCCAAGGGATACGCAGTATTTT. Protein: CASSPRDTQYF.

The chain carries TRBV6-2 or TRBV6-3 and TRBJ1-1, with D unresolved. The CDR3 sequence is 14 residues long. Between the trimmed V and J ends, which lost 2 bases and 3 bases, there was a span of 10 bases. Germline V gene data show CDR1 as MNHEY and CDR2 as SVGEGT. CDR3 coding DNA: TGTGCCAGCAGTTACGGCGGGTCCGACACTGAAGCTTTCTTT. Encoded protein: CASSYGGSDTEAFF.

V and J are TRBV7-3 and TRBJ1-1, with 8 bases identical to TRBD1. This CDR3 region has 12 residues. The junction had 3 bases not matched to a gene; V was cut back by 5 bases and J by 7 bases. Germline V gene sequence: CDR1 SGHTA, CDR2 FQGTGA. The CDR3 DNA reads TGTGCCAGCAGCCCAGGACAGGGTGAAGCTTTCTTT. Its protein is CASSPGQGEAFF.

The V and J genes are TRBV18 and TRBJ2-7, with 7 bases aligning to TRBD2. The CDR3 is 15 residues long. In germline, CDR1 is KGHSH, CDR2 LQKENI. The J segment lost 7 bases and the V segment lost 3 bases, leaving 12 bases of the junction unmatched. In DNA form, the CDR3 reads TGTGCCAGCTCACCGCAGTCTAGCGGATCTCAGGAGCAGTACTTC. Its translation: CASSPQSSGSQEQYF.

The chain links TRBV28 to TRBJ1-1, with 11 bases lining up with TRBD1. Trimming at V came to 4 bases and at J to 3 bases, leaving 4 bases not matched to a gene. Germline values: CDR1 MDHEN, CDR2 SYDVKM. This CDR3 region has 15 residues. CDR3 region: CASSSPGQGDTEAFF. As DNA, the CDR3 is TGTGCCAGCAGTTCACCGGGACAGGGGGACACTGAAGCTTTCTTT.

The rearrangement links TRBV28 to TRBJ1-3; D may be TRBD1 (5 bases). The CDR3 totals 15 residues. The V end lost 5 bases, the J end lost 0 bases, and 11 bases lay between the germline ends. Germline V CDR1 and CDR2: MDHEN, SYDVKM. The CDR3 DNA reads as TGTGCCAGCAGTCTATACAGGATCTCTGGAAACACCATATATTTT. Its translation is CASSLYRISGNTIYF. Full variable domain (outside the CDR3, taken from reference TRBV28 and TRBJ1-3): DVKVTQSSRYLVKRTGEKVFLECVQDMDHENMFWYRQDPGLGLRLIYFSYDVKMKEKGDIPEGYSVSREKKERFSLILESASTNQTSMYLCASSLYRISGNTIYFGEGSWLTVV.

The rearrangement uses TRBV6-5 and TRBJ2-7, with 9 nucleotides matching TRBD2. V trimming: 0 bases; J trimming: 3 bases; junction bases outside the gene matches: 0. Germline V gives CDR1 MNHEY, CDR2 SVGAGI. CDR3 length: 14 residues. CDR3 nucleotide sequence: TGTGCCAGCAGTTACTCACTAGCGGGCTACGAGCAGTACTTC. The encoded protein is CASSYSLAGYEQYF.

The rearrangement uses TRBV7-3 and TRBJ1-6, with 7 positions matching TRBD1. The CDR3 covers 14 residues. Germline V gene data show CDR1 as SGHTA and CDR2 as FQGTGA. Trimming took 3 bases from V and 7 from J; bases not matched to a gene: 3. Written as DNA, the CDR3 is TGTGCCAGCAGCTTCGGCAGGGGGAATTCACCCCTCCACTTT. Protein sequence: CASSFGRGNSPLHF.

This clone has more than one count but fewer than ten. The chain carries TRBV5-1 and TRBJ2-7, with 10 bases lining up with TRBD1. V shed 4 bases and J 3 bases; nucleotides not matched to a gene: 19. Germline values: CDR1 SGHRS, CDR2 YFSETQ. There are 19 residues in the CDR3. The CDR3 is CASSRRRSGTGASDYEQYF. In DNA, the CDR3 is TGCGCCAGCAGCCGGAGAAGGTCCGGGACAGGGGCGTCAGACTACGAGCAGTACTTC.

CDR3 sequence: CAISEGAINTEAFF. DNA for the CDR3: TGTGCCATCAGTGAGGGGGCCATAAACACTGAAGCTTTCTTT. J is TRBJ1-1 and V is TRBV10-3; possibly TRBD1 for D (5 bases). The germline V and J ends were trimmed by 2 bases and 2 bases, with 9 bases remaining between them. In germline, CDR1 is ENHRY, CDR2 SYGVKD. The CDR3 consists of 14 residues.

The gene calls are TRBV6-5 and TRBJ1-2; weak D call: TRBD1 (6 bases). V lost 0 bases, J lost 1 base, and 9 bases lay in between. From germline, CDR1 is MNHEY and CDR2 SVGAGI. This CDR3 is 15 amino acids long. The CDR3: CASSYSGAVNYGYTF. The CDR3 DNA is TGTGCCAGCAGTTACTCGGGGGCGGTTAACTATGGCTACACCTTC.

The V gene is TRBV19, the J gene TRBJ1-4; no firm D call. Germline CDR1 and CDR2: LNHDA and SQIVND (reference sequence). The V end lost 3 bases, the J end lost 8 bases, and 13 bases lay between the germline ends. The CDR3 contains 14 residues. CDR3 nucleotides: TGTGCCAGTAGTATCGGGGTATCCCCGGAAAAACTGTTTTTT. It is translated as CASSIGVSPEKLFF.

The J gene is TRBJ2-7, the V gene TRBV30; TRBD1 matches at 8 bases. The germline V gene has CDR1 GTSNPN and CDR2 SVGIG (reference sequence). The CDR3 has 14 residues. V was clipped by 3 bases and J by 2 bases; unmatched bases: 6. Here the CDR3 reads CAWRGTGETYEQYF. CDR3 bases: TGTGCCTGGAGGGGGACAGGTGAGACCTACGAGCAGTACTTC.

The chain carries TRBV7-8 and TRBJ1-2; 9 bases match TRBD1. The CDR3 runs to 13 residues. Germline-derived CDR1 and CDR2 are SGHVS and FQNEAQ. With V trimmed by 5 bases and J by 7 bases, 5 bases remained unmatched. CDR3: CASSRDRVGGYTF. CDR3 in DNA: TGTGCCAGCAGCCGGGACAGGGTAGGTGGCTACACCTTC.

CDR3: CASSDSRVYGYTF. The CDR3, as DNA: TGTGCCAGCAGTGATTCCAGGGTGTATGGCTACACCTTC. The chain uses TRBV6-2 or TRBV6-3 and TRBJ1-2, with TRBD1 as a possible D gene (5 bases). From germline, CDR1 is MNHEY and CDR2 SVGEGT. This CDR3 spans 13 amino acids. V lost 5 bases to trimming and J lost 5 bases, with 12 bases between them.